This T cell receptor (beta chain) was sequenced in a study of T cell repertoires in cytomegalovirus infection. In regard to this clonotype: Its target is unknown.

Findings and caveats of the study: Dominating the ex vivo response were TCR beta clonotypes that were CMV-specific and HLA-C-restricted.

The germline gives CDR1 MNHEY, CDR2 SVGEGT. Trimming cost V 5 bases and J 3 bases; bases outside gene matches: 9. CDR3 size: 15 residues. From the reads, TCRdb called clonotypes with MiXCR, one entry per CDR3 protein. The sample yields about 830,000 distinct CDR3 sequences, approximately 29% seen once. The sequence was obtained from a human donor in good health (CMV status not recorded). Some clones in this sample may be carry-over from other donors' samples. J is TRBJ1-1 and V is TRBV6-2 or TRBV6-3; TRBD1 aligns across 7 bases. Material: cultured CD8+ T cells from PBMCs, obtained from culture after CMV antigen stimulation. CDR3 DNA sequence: TGTGCCAGCAGTAGGGGAAGGGGGCGAGACACTGAAGCTTTCTTT. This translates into CASSRGRGRDTEAFF.